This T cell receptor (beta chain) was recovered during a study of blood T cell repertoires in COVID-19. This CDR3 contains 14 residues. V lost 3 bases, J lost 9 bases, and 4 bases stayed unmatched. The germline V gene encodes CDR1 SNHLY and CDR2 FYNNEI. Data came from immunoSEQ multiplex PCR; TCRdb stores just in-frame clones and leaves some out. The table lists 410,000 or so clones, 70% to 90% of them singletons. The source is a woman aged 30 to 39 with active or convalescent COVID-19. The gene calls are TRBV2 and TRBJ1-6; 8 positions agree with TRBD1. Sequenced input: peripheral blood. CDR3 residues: CASSEGTGRSPLHF. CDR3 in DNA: TGTGCCAGCAGTGAGGGGACAGGTCGTTCACCCCTCCACTTT. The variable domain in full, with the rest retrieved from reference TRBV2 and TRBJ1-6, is EPEVTQTPSHQVTQMGQEVILRCVPISNHLYFYWYRQILGQKVEFLVSFYNNEISEKSEIFDDQFSVERPDGSNFTLKIRSTKLEDSAMYFCASSEGTGRSPLHFGNGTRLTVT.